The next 16 T cell receptor beta chains were all read from a single sample in a study of sequential checkpoint blockade in melanoma. The data were produced by immunoSEQ multiplex PCR, yet TCRdb's version contains in-frame clones alone and is incomplete. The sample lists over 15,000 clones, approximately 60% occurring once. Treatment meaning: randomized to nivolumab then ipilimumab (arm A) or the reverse (arm B). Material: CD8+ T cells sorted from blood (inferred from file names), obtained from a patient given nivolumab and ipilimumab in sequence. These receptor sequences come from a human donor with melanoma.

The rearrangement links TRBV19 to TRBJ1-5; TRBD1 is a possible D gene (5 bases). V was pared by 11 bases and J by 7 bases, with 21 bases between. Looked up from germline, CDR1 is LNHDA and CDR2 is SQIVND (reference sequence). The CDR3 consists of 14 residues. The CDR3 loop is CAATSRGGDQPQHF. For the CDR3, the DNA is TGTGCCGCGACTTCCCGGGGGGGGGACCAGCCCCAGCATTTT.

This sequence joins TRBV5-3 and TRBJ2-7, with 9 bases aligning to TRBD1. TRBV5-3 qualifies as an ORF whose function is uncertain. The CDR3 is made up of 15 amino acids. The V gene end was trimmed by 8 bases and the J gene end by 1 base; junction bases not matched to a gene: 10. This CDR3 is CASSRDRVFSYEQYF. The CDR3 nucleotides read TGTGCCAGCAGCAGGGACAGGGTATTTTCCTACGAGCAGTACTTC.

The chain is built from TRBV4-1 and TRBJ2-6; D may be TRBD1 (6 bases). The CDR3 sequence is 15 residues long. V was trimmed by 5 bases and J by 2 bases, leaving 10 bases between them. The germline V gene encodes CDR1 MGHRA and CDR2 YSYEKL. Here the CDR3 DNA reads TGCGCCAGCAGCACCCACAGGGCTGGGGCCAACGTCCTGACTTTC. Its translation: CASSTHRAGANVLTF.

The chain is built from TRBV6-5 and TRBJ2-7; 10 bases fit TRBD1. CDR1 is MNHEY and CDR2 is SVGAGI in the germline V gene. This CDR3 is 15 amino acids long. The J segment lost 5 bases and the V segment lost 0 bases, leaving 4 bases of the junction unmatched. The CDR3 DNA reads as TGTGCCAGCAGTTACTCGGGGACAGGGGCTGACGAGCAGTACTTC. Amino acid sequence: CASSYSGTGADEQYF.

The CDR3 is CASSYESHEQYF. CDR3 nucleotide sequence: TGTGCCAGCAGTTACGAGAGTCACGAGCAGTACTTC. The chain recombines TRBV6-6 with TRBJ2-7; D unclear. V was cut by 2 bases and J by 5 bases, with 7 bases left in between. The CDR3 has 12 residues. The germline CDR1 and CDR2 sequences are MNHNY and SVGAGI (reference sequence).

The V and J genes are TRBV2 and TRBJ2-7, with 14 bases identical to TRBD2. With 5 bases clipped from V and 8 bases from J, the junction kept 8 bases outside the gene matches. The CDR3 spans 15 residues. Germline CDR1 and CDR2: SNHLY and FYNNEI. The CDR3 DNA reads as TGTGCCAGCAGTCCGACTAGCGGGAGGGCTTGGAAGCAGTACTTC. Amino acids: CASSPTSGRAWKQYF.

The chain recombines TRBV6-5 with TRBJ2-3, with 8 bases lining up with TRBD2. V was pared by 5 bases and J by 0 bases, with 4 bases of the junction left unmatched. Germline V CDR1 and CDR2: MNHEY, SVGAGI. This CDR3 has 15 residues. CDR3 DNA sequence: TGTGCCAGCAGTGTTATAGCGGGGAGCACAGATACGCAGTATTTT. Protein: CASSVIAGSTDTQYF.

This clone has more than one count but fewer than ten. Sequence at one end of the junction differs from germline and may be a read error. This chain joins TRBV4-1 and TRBJ2-7, with D possibly TRBD1 on 6 matching bases. CDR1 is MGHRA, CDR2 YSYEKL, per germline. The CDR3 is 11 residues long. Here the CDR3 reads CASSQGLEQYF. The CDR3 coding sequence is TGTGCCAGCAGCCAGGGGCTCGAGCAGTACTTC.

The chain uses TRBV6-1 and TRBJ2-1; weak D call: TRBD2 (5 bases). This CDR3 is built from 14 residues. Per the germline V gene, CDR1 is MNHNS and CDR2 is SASEGT. The V end was cut by 10 bases, the J end by 1 base, with 14 bases between. In DNA, the CDR3 is TGTGCCATCGCGGACTGGACTTCCTACAATGAGCAGTTCTTC. Translated, it gives CAIADWTSYNEQFF.

The chain recombines TRBV6-6 with TRBJ2-1; TRBD1 is a possible D gene (6 bases). Germline assignment: CDR1 MNHNY and CDR2 SVGAGI (reference sequence). CDR3 size: 14 residues. V lost 7 bases to trimming and J lost 1 base, with 11 bases between them. The CDR3 spells CASNLGQSYNEQFF. The CDR3 nucleotides read TGTGCCAGCAACCTCGGACAGTCCTACAATGAGCAGTTCTTC.

This chain uses TRBV11-2 with TRBJ1-2; 7 positions match TRBD1. Unmatched junction bases numbered 7, after V lost 5 bases and J lost 4 bases. This CDR3 has 14 amino acids. The V gene's germline CDR1 is SGHAT and CDR2 FQNNGV. The CDR3 nucleotides read TGTGCCAGCAGCCCCACGGGACAGCCCTATGGCTACACCTTC. Its translation is CASSPTGQPYGYTF.

This clone was counted a few times. The chain is built from TRBV28 and TRBJ1-1, with D maybe TRBD1 (5 bases). The CDR3 covers 14 residues. Trimming took 5 bases from V and 5 from J, leaving 15 bases between them. Germline CDR1 and CDR2: MDHEN and SYDVKM. The CDR3 region is CASSRPGRATEAFF. CDR3 sequence (DNA): TGTGCCAGCAGTCGACCCGGCAGGGCGACTGAAGCTTTCTTT.

This clone was observed once. The chain has TRBV27 and TRBJ1-6, with D perhaps matching TRBD1 (6 bases). The CDR3 consists of 16 residues. CDR1 and CDR2 from the germline V gene are MNHEY and SMNVEV (reference sequence). Trimming left V 5 bases short and J 8 bases short, with 19 bases between. The CDR3 is CASSLTPGQLDSPLHF. CDR3 DNA: TGTGCCAGCAGTCTTACTCCGGGACAACTGGATTCACCCCTCCACTTT.

This chain uses TRBV5-1 with TRBJ2-7; 7 nucleotides agree with TRBD2. V was clipped by 5 bases and J by 1 base; unmatched bases: 6. This CDR3 is 14 amino acids long. Per the germline V gene, CDR1 is SGHRS and CDR2 is YFSETQ. CDR3 coding DNA: TGCGCCAGCAGTGGACTAGAGCCATCCTACGAGCAGTACTTC. Translation gives CASSGLEPSYEQYF.

This clone was observed a few times. The CDR3 DNA reads TGTGCCAGCAGCACAGGGGACGGCTACACCTTC. This encodes CASSTGDGYTF. This rearrangement joins TRBV6-6 to TRBJ1-2; 7 bases are a match to TRBD1. CDR1 and CDR2 (germline): MNHNY, SVGAGI (reference sequence). Germline trimming cut 6 bases from V and 8 bases from J; bases unmatched to any gene: 3. This CDR3 is 11 amino acids long.

The chain carries TRBV9 and TRBJ2-7; 10 nucleotides align to TRBD1. The germline gives CDR1 SGDLS, CDR2 YYNGEE. This CDR3 contains 15 residues. The V and J ends lost 3 bases and 2 bases, in that order; junction bases with no gene match: 5. The CDR3 spells CASSGSGTGAYEQYF. The CDR3 DNA reads TGTGCCAGCAGCGGCTCCGGGACAGGGGCCTACGAGCAGTACTTC.